This TCR beta chain was observed in a study of cytomegalovirus exposure and HLA in healthy donors. General observations from the study: The tendency of first-cohort TCR clusters to co-occur in the 120 validation repertoires was identified by a subsequent analysis.

Of note for this clone: What it binds is unknown.

Clones were read by immunoSEQ multiplex PCR, and TCRdb kept only the in-frame ones, dropping some. There are tens of thousands of clones in the sample; 85% to 95% occur only once, and 0.65% to 0.7% lies in the top ten. Between the trimmed V and J ends, which lost 3 bases and 0 bases, there was a span of 15 bases. The length of the CDR3 is 17 residues. Germline V CDR1 and CDR2: MDHEN, SYDVKM. This receptor was taken from a man younger than 35 in good health and CMV-seronegative. Sequencing was done on a sample of PBMCs. The chain uses TRBV28 and TRBJ1-5; D is undetermined. In DNA form, the CDR3 reads TGTGCCAGCAGTTTTGGTTTTATCCAGGTTAGCAATCAGCCCCAGCATTTT. Its protein product is CASSFGFIQVSNQPQHF.